This passage covers 28 T cell receptor beta chains from one sample sequenced in a study of T cells in Graves' hyperthyroidism and ophthalmopathy. TCR beta CDR3 regions were amplified from RNA transcripts. Using the HTBI primer set, a first-round RT-PCR was run on the TCR CDR3. TCRdb re-called the multiplex PCR reads through MiXCR, storing one row per CDR3 protein. The sample has 130,000 to 150,000 distinct CDR3 sequences, roughly a fifth seen once. The sequenced sample consisted of blood. Receptors were obtained from a woman in her fifties or sixties with Graves' hyperthyroidism that later progressed to Graves' ophthalmopathy.

There are many counts of this clonotype. The J gene is TRBJ2-5, the V gene TRBV18, with no clear D. The V and J ends lost 3 bases and 2 bases respectively, with 7 bases between them. The CDR3 spans 13 residues. The germline CDR1 and CDR2 sequences are KGHSH and LQKENI. CDR3 loop: CASSPSLQETQYF. DNA for the CDR3: TGTGCCAGCTCACCGAGTCTGCAAGAGACCCAGTACTTC.

This clonotype came up many times. This chain joins TRBV28 and TRBJ1-3; unclear D gene. Germline V gene sequence: CDR1 MDHEN, CDR2 SYDVKM. The CDR3 is 11 residues long. Trimming stripped 6 bases from V and 4 bases from J, with 4 bases between. CDR3 residues: CASSEGNTIYF. For the CDR3, the DNA is TGTGCCAGCAGCGAAGGAAACACCATATATTTT.

This clonotype appeared many times. The CDR3 sequence: CASSRTSGRITDTQYF. In DNA, the CDR3 is TGTGCCAGCAGCCGGACTAGCGGGAGAATCACAGATACGCAGTATTTT. The chain is built from TRBV28 and TRBJ2-3, with 13 nucleotides matching TRBD2. There are 16 residues in the CDR3. Germline V gives CDR1 MDHEN, CDR2 SYDVKM. Germline trimming cut 6 bases from V and 2 bases from J; bases unmatched to any gene: 5.

The CDR3 bases are TGTGCCAGCAGTTCGGGGGGGGCTAAAAACATTCAGTACTTC. It codes for CASSSGGAKNIQYF. V is TRBV28 and J is TRBJ2-4; 8 bases are a match to TRBD2. Trimming cost V 4 bases and J 4 bases; bases outside gene matches: 3. This CDR3 spans 14 amino acids. The germline V gene has CDR1 MDHEN and CDR2 SYDVKM. Together with reference TRBV28 and TRBJ2-4, the CDR3 gives the full variable domain: DVKVTQSSRYLVKRTGEKVFLECVQDMDHENMFWYRQDPGLGLRLIYFSYDVKMKEKGDIPEGYSVSREKKERFSLILESASTNQTSMYLCASSSGGAKNIQYFGAGTRLSVL.

Only a few counts were recorded for this clonotype. The chain is built from TRBV20-1 and TRBJ2-3, with TRBD2 as a possible D gene (6 bases). CDR1 and CDR2 from the germline V gene are DFQATT and SNEGSKA (reference sequence). CDR3 length: 17 residues. With 1 base removed from V and 5 bases from J, the gap between germline ends came to 22 bases. The CDR3 DNA sequence: TGCAGTGCTAGAGCCCTGATCGGGACTTGGATTAGAGATACGCAGTATTTT. It specifies CSARALIGTWIRDTQYF.

To note about this clonotype: Just one base apart from a much larger clone, this may be a read error. The chain has TRBV28 and TRBJ1-2; weak D call: TRBD1 (5 bases). CDR1 is MDHEN and CDR2 is SYDVKM in the germline V gene. The V and J ends lost 5 bases and 5 bases respectively, with 6 bases between them. This CDR3 has 11 residues. CDR3 in amino acids: CASSAGYGYTF. In nucleotides, the CDR3 is TGTGCCAGCAGTGCAGGGTATGGCTACACCTTC.

In its sample, this clonotype was seen many times. The chain is built from TRBV6-1 and TRBJ2-1; 12 positions match TRBD2. The CDR3 has 14 residues. Germline V CDR1 and CDR2: MNHNS, SASEGT. Trimming at V came to 6 bases and at J to 8 bases, leaving 5 bases not matched to a gene. The DNA of the CDR3 is TGTGCCAGCAGAAGACTAGCGGGAGTTTATGAGCAGTTCTTC. It encodes CASRRLAGVYEQFF.

The V and J genes are TRBV7-2 and TRBJ2-6, with 9 positions matching TRBD1. The J segment lost 0 bases and the V segment lost 10 bases, leaving 7 bases of the junction unmatched. The CDR3 runs to 16 residues. CDR1 and CDR2 (germline): SGHTA, FQGNSA. The CDR3 DNA is TGTGCCACCATGGGACAGGGAAGCTCTGGGGCCAACGTCCTGACTTTC. Translation: CATMGQGSSGANVLTF.

This clonotype has a count of ten or more. The chain couples TRBV2 to TRBJ2-2, with 9 bases that match TRBD2. Trimming at V came to 6 bases and at J to 5 bases, leaving 7 bases not matched to a gene. Per the germline V gene, CDR1 is SNHLY and CDR2 is FYNNEI. The CDR3 extends over 15 amino acids. The CDR3 protein is CASRGGTSFTGELFF. CDR3 DNA sequence: TGTGCCAGCAGAGGTGGGACTAGCTTTACCGGGGAGCTGTTTTTT. Filled out from reference TRBV2 and TRBJ2-2, the complete variable domain reads EPEVTQTPSHQVTQMGQEVILRCVPISNHLYFYWYRQILGQKVEFLVSFYNNEISEKSEIFDDQFSVERPDGSNFTLKIRSTKLEDSAMYFCASRGGTSFTGELFFGEGSRLTVL.

This clonotype was seen repeatedly, ten times or more. The V gene is TRBV11-2, the J gene TRBJ2-3, with D perhaps TRBD2 (6 bases). The V end lost 3 bases, the J end lost 2 bases, and 12 bases lay between the germline ends. This CDR3 is 15 amino acids long. Germline V CDR1 and CDR2: SGHAT, FQNNGV. The CDR3 spells CASSFMGGSTDTQYF. For the CDR3, the DNA is TGTGCCAGCAGCTTTATGGGGGGATCCACAGATACGCAGTATTTT.

This clonotype was picked up many times. This chain joins TRBV30 and TRBJ1-1, with no clear D. Germline CDR1 and CDR2: GTSNPN and SVGIG (reference sequence). V lost 6 bases and J 4 bases, leaving 12 bases between the germline ends. This CDR3 is 12 amino acids long. The chain's CDR3 is CACGKGITEAFF. The CDR3 bases are TGTGCCTGCGGAAAAGGGATCACTGAAGCTTTCTTT.

The chain is built from TRBV2 and TRBJ1-5; perhaps TRBD1 as D (5 bases). The CDR3 has 14 residues. V was shortened by 6 bases and J by 3 bases, with 12 bases between the two germline ends. Germline CDR1 reads SNHLY; CDR2 reads FYNNEI. CDR3 region: CASRGTANNQPQHF. The CDR3 DNA sequence: TGTGCCAGCAGGGGGACGGCTAACAATCAGCCCCAGCATTTT.

This clonotype has ten or more counts. This chain links TRBV5-1 with TRBJ2-2, with 7 positions matching TRBD1. Unmatched junction bases numbered 2, after V lost 0 bases and J lost 3 bases. CDR3 length: 15 amino acids. The germline V gene encodes CDR1 SGHRS and CDR2 YFSETQ. The CDR3 DNA reads TGCGCCAGCAGCTTGGGACAGGGCTACACCGGGGAGCTGTTTTTT. Protein product: CASSLGQGYTGELFF.

The gene calls are TRBV12-3 or TRBV12-4 and TRBJ1-5; D is ambiguous. The CDR3 length is 13 residues. V lost 1 base, J lost 5 bases, and 6 bases lay in between. In DNA, the CDR3 is TGTGCCAGCAGTTTAGGGCCCCATCAGCCCCAGCATTTT. This translates into CASSLGPHQPQHF.

Comment on this clonotype: A read error may be the cause here, since a much bigger clone is one base away. The chain couples TRBV12-3 or TRBV12-4 to TRBJ2-7; maybe TRBD1 (5 bases). This CDR3 contains 13 residues. CDR3 DNA: TGTGCCGGCAGTCAGACGGACATCTACGAGCAGTACTTC. Translated, it gives CAGSQTDIYEQYF.

This clonotype was counted a few times. The V gene is TRBV13, the J gene TRBJ2-7, with TRBD2 matching 11 bases. The V and J ends lost 6 bases and 3 bases, in that order; junction bases with no gene match: 13. Germline CDR1 and CDR2: PRHDT and FYEKMQ (reference sequence). This CDR3 is 17 amino acids long. The CDR3 DNA reads TGTGCCAGCAGGGCCTTTAAAACCGGGACTAGCGGCTACGAGCAGTACTTC. Encoded protein: CASRAFKTGTSGYEQYF.

This clonotype was found many times. This rearrangement joins TRBV30 to TRBJ1-2; D uncertain. Deletions cut 5 bases from V and 3 bases from J, with 7 bases between. Germline loops: CDR1 GTSNPN, CDR2 SVGIG (reference sequence). This CDR3 region has 11 residues. CDR3 DNA sequence: TGTGCCTGGGAACGCGACTATGGCTACACCTTC. This codes for CAWERDYGYTF.

This clonotype was found many times. V usage is TRBV20-1 and J usage is TRBJ2-1; 15 positions agree with TRBD2. This CDR3 spans 18 amino acids. Trimming removed 2 bases from V and 0 bases from J; junction bases left unmatched: 5. The germline gives CDR1 DFQATT, CDR2 SNEGSKA (reference sequence). The CDR3 DNA reads as TGCAGTGCTAGAAGAGGACTAGCGGGAGGGCCCTCCTACAATGAGCAGTTCTTC. Its protein product is CSARRGLAGGPSYNEQFF.

This clonotype was detected many times. The V gene is TRBV6-1, the J gene TRBJ1-1, with TRBD1 matching 7 bases. Trimming at V came to 6 bases and at J to 1 base, leaving 5 bases not matched to a gene. CDR3 length equals 14 residues. Germline V gene sequence: CDR1 MNHNS, CDR2 SASEGT. The CDR3 loop is CASSANRGNTEAFF. Written as DNA, the CDR3 is TGTGCCAGCAGCGCGAACAGGGGGAACACTGAAGCTTTCTTT.

This clonotype was detected many times. This chain joins TRBV7-3 and TRBJ2-1, with 8 nucleotides matching TRBD2. CDR1 and CDR2 (germline): SGHTA, FQGTGA. CDR3 length: 15 amino acids. The V segment lost 3 bases and the J segment 5 bases; nucleotides outside the gene matches: 6. The CDR3 region has the DNA TGTGCCAGCAGCTTGGAACTAGCGGTTAACAATGAGCAGTTCTTC. It is translated as CASSLELAVNNEQFF.

The rearrangement uses TRBV6-1 and TRBJ2-1; 8 nucleotides agree with TRBD2. The CDR3 loop spans 15 amino acids. Trimming at V came to 2 bases and at J to 1 base, leaving 1 base not matched to a gene. Germline V gene sequence: CDR1 MNHNS, CDR2 SASEGT. Here the CDR3 reads CASSELAGSYNEQFF. CDR3 in DNA: TGTGCCAGCAGTGAACTAGCGGGTTCCTACAATGAGCAGTTCTTC.

This clonotype showed up many times. This rearrangement joins TRBV20-1 to TRBJ2-2; the match to TRBD2 covers 9 bases. V lost 5 bases, J lost 0 bases, and 7 bases stayed unmatched. The CDR3 consists of 16 residues. CDR1 DFQATT and CDR2 SNEGSKA come from the germline V gene (reference sequence). DNA of the CDR3: TGCAGTGCTCAGACTAGCGGTACAACGAACACCGGGGAGCTGTTTTTT. Translated, it gives CSAQTSGTTNTGELFF.

The rearrangement uses TRBV7-6 and TRBJ2-3; D not certain. This CDR3 has 14 amino acids. From germline, CDR1 is SGHVS and CDR2 FNYEAQ. V dropped 2 bases and J dropped 2 bases, with 8 bases sitting between them. CDR3 nucleotides: TGTGCCAGCAGCTTACAGGAGTACACAGATACGCAGTATTTT. This sequence encodes CASSLQEYTDTQYF.

CDR3 loop: CASRNRGGGTGELFF. The CDR3 region has the DNA TGTGCCAGCCGAAATCGAGGGGGAGGGACCGGGGAGCTGTTTTTT. The V gene is TRBV7-8, the J gene TRBJ2-2; weak D call: TRBD2 (7 bases). This CDR3 is 15 amino acids long. Between the trimmed V and J ends, which lost 8 bases and 5 bases, there was a span of 18 bases. Germline CDR1 is SGHVS and CDR2 is FQNEAQ.

The chain has TRBV7-9 and TRBJ2-2; TRBD1 aligns across 8 bases. The germline CDR1 and CDR2 sequences are SEHNR and FQNEAQ (reference sequence). The V and J ends lost 5 bases and 6 bases, in that order; junction bases with no gene match: 11. The CDR3 has 16 residues. CDR3 DNA sequence: TGTGCCAGCAGCCCCAGGGGGCTAGGTGACGCCGGGGAGCTGTTTTTT. Its translation: CASSPRGLGDAGELFF.

The chain employs TRBV2 and TRBJ2-7; 13 nucleotides line up with TRBD2. This CDR3 spans 18 amino acids. Germline CDR1 is SNHLY and CDR2 is FYNNEI. V dropped 5 bases and J dropped 3; count of bases not matched to a gene: 13. CDR3 bases: TGTGCCAGCAGTAGTGGGACTAGCGGGACGAGGCCCCTCTACGAGCAGTACTTC. This codes for CASSSGTSGTRPLYEQYF.

This clonotype was counted many times. CDR3 in DNA: TGCGCCAGCAGCCTAAGTTTGGACATCTCCTACGAGCAGTACTTC. It translates to CASSLSLDISYEQYF. V usage is TRBV4-1 and J usage is TRBJ2-7, with D maybe TRBD1 (5 bases). The length of the CDR3 is 15 residues. Trimming stripped 4 bases from V and 0 bases from J, with 13 bases between. Germline V gives CDR1 MGHRA, CDR2 YSYEKL.

There are a few counts of this clonotype. V gene TRBV7-8 combines with J gene TRBJ2-2, with TRBD1 identical over 9 bases. The CDR3 spans 17 residues. The germline CDR1 and CDR2 sequences are SGHVS and FQNEAQ. Unmatched junction bases numbered 6, after V lost 3 bases and J lost 1 base. CDR3 nucleotide sequence: TGTGCCAGCAGCTTCTGGACAGGGGTATTGAACACCGGGGAGCTGTTTTTT. This encodes CASSFWTGVLNTGELFF.